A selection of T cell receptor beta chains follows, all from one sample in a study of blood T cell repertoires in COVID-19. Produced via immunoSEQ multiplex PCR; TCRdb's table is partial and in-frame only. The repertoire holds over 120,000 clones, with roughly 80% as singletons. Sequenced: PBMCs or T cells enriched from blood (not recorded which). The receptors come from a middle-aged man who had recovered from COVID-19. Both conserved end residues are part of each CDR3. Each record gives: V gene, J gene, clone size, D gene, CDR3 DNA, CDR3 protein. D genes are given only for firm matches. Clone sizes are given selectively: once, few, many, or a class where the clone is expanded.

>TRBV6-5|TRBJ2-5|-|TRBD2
TGTGCCAGCAACGGACTAGCGGGAGAGACCCAGTACTTC
CASNGLAGETQYF
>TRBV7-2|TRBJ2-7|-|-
TGTGCCAGCAGCTTAACCGGGACTCCCGAATACGAGCAGTACTTC
CASSLTGTPEYEQYF
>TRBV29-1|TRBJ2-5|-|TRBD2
TGCAGCGTGACTAGCGGGGGGGTACAAGAGACCCAGTACTTC
CSVTSGGVQETQYF
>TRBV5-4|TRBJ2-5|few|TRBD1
TGTGCCAGCTCAAGACAGGGTGCCGCAGAGACCCAGTACTTC
CASSRQGAAETQYF
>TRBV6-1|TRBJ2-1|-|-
TGTGCCAGCAGTGAACCCCGGCTGCGGGGGCCTTTAGTAAATGAGCAGTTCTTC
CASSEPRLRGPLVNEQFF
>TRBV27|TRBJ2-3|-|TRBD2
TGTGCCAGCAGCTTAGTGCCACTAGCGGGGAGCACAGATACGCAGTATTTT
CASSLVPLAGSTDTQYF
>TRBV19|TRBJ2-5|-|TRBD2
TGTGCCAGTACCCCGGGACTAGCGGGGGTTGAGACCCAGTACTTC
CASTPGLAGVETQYF
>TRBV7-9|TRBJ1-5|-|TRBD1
TGTGCCAGCAGCGACAGGGTTCATCATCAGCCCCAGCATTTT
CASSDRVHHQPQHF
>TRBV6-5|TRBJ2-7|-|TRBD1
TGTGCCAGCAGTTGGGGACAGGGGCCCTACGAGCAGTACTTC
CASSWGQGPYEQYF
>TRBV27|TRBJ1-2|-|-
TGTGCCAGCAGTTTATTTGACTCTAGCTATGGCTACACCTTC
CASSLFDSSYGYTF
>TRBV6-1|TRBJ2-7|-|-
TGTGCCAGCAGTGAAGTGAGGAGGACTTACGCCTACGAGCAGTACTTC
CASSEVRRTYAYEQYF
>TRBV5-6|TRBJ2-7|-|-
TGTGCCAGCAGCGATGACAGGATATCCTACGAGCAGTACTTC
CASSDDRISYEQYF
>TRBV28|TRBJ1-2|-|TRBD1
TGTGCCAGCAGAGCCTCTCGCCAGGGGGGCGCCTATGGCTACACCTTC
CASRASRQGGAYGYTF
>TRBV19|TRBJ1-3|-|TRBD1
TGTGCCAGTAGTATAGGCGACAGGGCCCATTTATTAAGAAACACCATATATTTT
CASSIGDRAHLLRNTIYF
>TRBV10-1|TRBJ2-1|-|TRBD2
TGCGCCAGCGTGGCTAGCGGGGGGGTGGGTGAGCAGTTCTTC
CASVASGGVGEQFF
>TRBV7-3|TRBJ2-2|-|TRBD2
TGTGCCAGCACTCCAGGCTGGGCTAGCGGGGGTTCGAACACCGGGGAGCTGTTTTTT
CASTPGWASGGSNTGELFF
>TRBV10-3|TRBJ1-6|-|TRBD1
TGTGCCACGGGTTGGGACAGTAATTCACCCCTCCACTTT
CATGWDSNSPLHF
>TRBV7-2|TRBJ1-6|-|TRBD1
TGTGCCAGCAGCTTTGGAGACAGGGGGAGGCCCCTCCACTTT
CASSFGDRGRPLHF
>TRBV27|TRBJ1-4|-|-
TGTGCCAGCAGGGAGGGAGCCCTAGAAAAACTGTTTTTT
CASREGALEKLFF
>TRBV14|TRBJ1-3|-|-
TGTGCCAGCAGCCCCAGGATATCTGGAAACACCATATATTTT
CASSPRISGNTIYF
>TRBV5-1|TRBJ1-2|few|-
TGCGCCAGCAGCTCCGGGTCCGGCGGAGGGGGCTACACCTTC
CASSSGSGGGGYTF
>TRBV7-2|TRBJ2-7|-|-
TGTGCCAGCAGCTTCCGGGGGGCCTACTACGAGCAGTACTTC
CASSFRGAYYEQYF
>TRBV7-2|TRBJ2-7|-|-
TGTGCCAGCAGCTCCGCAGGTTTTACTTACGAGCAGTACTTC
CASSSAGFTYEQYF
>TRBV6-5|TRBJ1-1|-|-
TGTGCCAGCAGTTACTCGTTAGTTCTGGACACTGAAGCTTTCTTT
CASSYSLVLDTEAFF
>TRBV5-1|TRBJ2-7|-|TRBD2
TGCGCCAGCAGCTTAGCGGGGGGCCCCGCCTACGAGCAGTACTTC
CASSLAGGPAYEQYF
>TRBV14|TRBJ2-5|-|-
TGTGCCAGCAGCCAAGAACCAGGCCAAGAGACCCAGTACTTC
CASSQEPGQETQYF
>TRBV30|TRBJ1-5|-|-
TGTGCCTGGAGTGTTTCTGGGGGCGCGGGTCAGCCCCAGCATTTT
CAWSVSGGAGQPQHF
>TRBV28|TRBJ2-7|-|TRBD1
TGTGCCAGCACCTCCGGGACAGGATCCTACGAGCAGTACTTC
CASTSGTGSYEQYF
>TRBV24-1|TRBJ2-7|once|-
TGTGCCACCAGTGATTTGCACGATAACGGCTCCTACGAGCAGTACTTC
CATSDLHDNGSYEQYF
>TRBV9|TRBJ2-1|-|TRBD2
TGTGCCAGCAGCTTAGACGGGGGGGCCTACAATGAGCAGTTCTTC
CASSLDGGAYNEQFF
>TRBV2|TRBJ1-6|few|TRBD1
TGTGCCAGCAGTGTAACAGGGGGAAATTCACCCCTCCACTTT
CASSVTGGNSPLHF
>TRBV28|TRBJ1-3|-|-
TGTGCCAGCAGAGCAGGGCTGTCTGGAAACACCATATATTTT
CASRAGLSGNTIYF
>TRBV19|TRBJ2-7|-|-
TGTGCCAGTACCACAGACAGGTGGAACTACGAGCAGTACTTC
CASTTDRWNYEQYF
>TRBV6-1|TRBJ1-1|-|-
TGTGCCAGCAGTGAACGGAGCGGGAACACTGAAGCTTTCTTT
CASSERSGNTEAFF
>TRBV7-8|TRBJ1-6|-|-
TGTGCCAGCAGATCGGGGGGGAGGCGGAGTTCACCCCTCCACTTT
CASRSGGRRSSPLHF
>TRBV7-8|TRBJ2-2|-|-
TGTGCCAGCAGCTTACGGGAATCCGGGGAGCTGTTTTTT
CASSLRESGELFF
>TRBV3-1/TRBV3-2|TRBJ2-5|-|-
TGTGCCAGCGTACGCCAGGGAGGAGAGACCCAGTACTTC
CASVRQGGETQYF
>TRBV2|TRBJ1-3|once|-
TGTGCCAGCAGTGAACAGGGGCCTTACTCTGGAAACACCATATATTTT
CASSEQGPYSGNTIYF
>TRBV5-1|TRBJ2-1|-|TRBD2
TGCGCCAGCAGCTTGGGAGTTCTAGCGGGGACCTACAATGAGCAGTTCTTC
CASSLGVLAGTYNEQFF
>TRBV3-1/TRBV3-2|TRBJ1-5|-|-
TGTGCCAGCAGCCAAGATGGGGGACACAGCAATCAGCCCCAGCATTTT
CASSQDGGHSNQPQHF
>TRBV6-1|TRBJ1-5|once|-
TGTGCCAGCAGTGAATTTGGGGGCCTGAGCAATCAGCCCCAGCATTTT
CASSEFGGLSNQPQHF
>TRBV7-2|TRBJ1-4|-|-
TGTGCCAGCAGCTTAAGGTCAGGGGATGAAAAACTGTTTTTT
CASSLRSGDEKLFF
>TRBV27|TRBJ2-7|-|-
TGTGCCAGCAGTTTTCGGGGGTCCTACGAGCAGTACTTC
CASSFRGSYEQYF
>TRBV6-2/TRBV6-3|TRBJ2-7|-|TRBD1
TGTGCCAGCAGCGATCCGGGACAGGTCTACGAGCAGTACTTC
CASSDPGQVYEQYF
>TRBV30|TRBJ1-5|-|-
TGTGCCTGGAGTGGAACAGGCAATCAGCCCCAGCATTTT
CAWSGTGNQPQHF
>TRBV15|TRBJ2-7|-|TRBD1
TGTGCCACCAGCAGAGAGACTTCGGGACAGGGCTCCTACGAGCAGTACTTC
CATSRETSGQGSYEQYF
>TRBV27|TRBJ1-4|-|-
TGTGCCAGCAGTTTATATCTGTCAACTAATGAAAAACTGTTTTTT
CASSLYLSTNEKLFF
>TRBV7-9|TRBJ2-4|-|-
TGTGCCAGCAGCCGCGAAACAGGGTTGGACATTCAGTACTTC
CASSRETGLDIQYF
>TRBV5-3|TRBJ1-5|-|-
TGTGCCAGAAGCTTGGCGAGTCGTGGAGATAGCAATCAGCCCCAGCATTTT
CARSLASRGDSNQPQHF
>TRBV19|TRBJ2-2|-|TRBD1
TGTGCCAGTAGTACCTGGACAGGGGGTTCCGGGGAGCTGTTTTTT
CASSTWTGGSGELFF
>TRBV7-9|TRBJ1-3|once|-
TGTGCCAGCAGCGTCATGCCCGGGGTCTCTGGAAACACCATATATTTT
CASSVMPGVSGNTIYF
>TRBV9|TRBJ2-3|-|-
TGTGCCAGCAGCGAAGGTTTCGGGACAAGTGGTCACACAGATACGCAGTATTTT
CASSEGFGTSGHTDTQYF
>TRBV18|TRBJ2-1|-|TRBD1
TGTGCCAGCTCACCGACAGGGGATGAGCAGTTCTTC
CASSPTGDEQFF
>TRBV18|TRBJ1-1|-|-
TGTGCCAGCTCACCGGACATAATGAACACTGAAGCTTTCTTT
CASSPDIMNTEAFF
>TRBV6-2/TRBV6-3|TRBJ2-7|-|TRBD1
TGTGCCAGCAGTTACGAGGTAACAGGGGGTACCTACGAGCAGTACTTC
CASSYEVTGGTYEQYF
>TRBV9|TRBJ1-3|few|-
TGTGCCAGCAACACGTATGGAAACACCATATATTTT
CASNTYGNTIYF
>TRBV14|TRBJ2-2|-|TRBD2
TGTGCCAGCAGCCAGGATCTAGCGGGGACCGGGACCGGGGAGCTGTTTTTT
CASSQDLAGTGTGELFF
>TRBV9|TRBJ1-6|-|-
TGTGCCAGCAGCGTAGGCCTCGGGGGTAATTCACCCCTCCACTTT
CASSVGLGGNSPLHF
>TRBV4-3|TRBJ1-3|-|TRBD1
TGCGCCAGCAGCCAAGATCCGGACAGGACTGGAAACACCATATATTTT
CASSQDPDRTGNTIYF
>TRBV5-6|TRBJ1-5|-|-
TGTGCCAGCAGCTTGGGAGGTGGGAGTCAGCCCCAGCATTTT
CASSLGGGSQPQHF